This T cell receptor (beta chain) was recovered during a study of blood T cell repertoires in COVID-19. About the study: Italy, Spain and the United States were the sources of the convalescent and acute COVID-19 samples. T cells, B-cell-depleted T cells, or PBMCs supplied cDNA or gDNA.

Per the original methods: For nucleated cells, counts were estimated from reference gene primer amplification. Sequencing was performed with immunoSEQ multiplex PCR; in TCRdb, only in-frame clones are kept and a portion is missing. The V and J calls and the clone size are those of that table, but D and trimming were determined from the DNA. Here the sample spans roughly 250,000 clones, more than 75% being singletons. Between the trimmed V and J ends, which lost 1 base and 0 bases, there was a span of 11 bases. This CDR3 is 15 amino acids long. The germline V gene encodes CDR1 SGHDT and CDR2 YYEEEE. The chain combines TRBV5-6 with TRBJ2-7; weak D call: TRBD2 (6 bases). Source material: peripheral blood. The source is a woman aged 40 to 49 who had recovered from COVID-19. The CDR3 sequence: CASSLIGGNSYEQYV. As DNA, the CDR3 is TGTGCCAGCAGCTTGATCGGGGGTAACTCCTACGAGCAGTACGTC.